Following are 12 T cell receptor beta chains from one sample sequenced in a study of blood T cell repertoires in COVID-19 (TCRdb year 2020). Receptor libraries were prepared by the immunoSEQ multiplex PCR assay. TCRdb re-hosts the immuneACCESS table, in-frame sequences only. Its copies lack some clones; in the studies checked, an unresolved V gene accounts for under half of them, and the cause for the rest is not known. The sample table shows 150,000 to 200,000 clones, and under 85% are seen once. About 9.1% of the sample is held by the ten biggest clonotypes. The sequenced material came from peripheral blood. All receptors derive from a woman of 80 years or more with acute or convalescent COVID-19.

The chain employs TRBV27 and TRBJ2-5, with D perhaps TRBD1 (6 bases). The germline V gene has CDR1 MNHEY and CDR2 SMNVEV (reference sequence). The ends were cut back, 6 bases at V and 4 bases at J, with 18 bases in the middle. CDR3 length: 15 amino acids. The CDR3 reads CASRPMGARGETQYF. The DNA for the CDR3 is TGTGCCAGCAGACCCATGGGAGCCAGGGGAGAGACCCAGTACTTC.

The chain uses TRBV7-2 and TRBJ1-2, with D maybe TRBD1 (6 bases). The ends were cut back, 5 bases at V and 2 bases at J, with 12 bases in the middle. Germline CDR1 reads SGHTA; CDR2 reads FQGNSA. The CDR3 is made up of 14 amino acids. In nucleotides, the CDR3 is TGTGCCAGCAGCATACGGACAGCCAACTATGGCTACACCTTC. Translation: CASSIRTANYGYTF.

The chain couples TRBV5-1 to TRBJ1-6; tentatively, D is TRBD1 (5 bases). This CDR3 spans 17 amino acids. CDR1 SGHRS and CDR2 YFSETQ come from the germline V gene. Between the trimmed V and J ends, which lost 0 bases and 0 bases, there was a span of 10 bases. The CDR3 nucleotides read TGCGCCAGCAGCTTGGATGGCAGGGACTCCTATAATTCACCCCTCCACTTT. Amino acid sequence: CASSLDGRDSYNSPLHF.

This clone has a single count. The rearrangement links TRBV7-8 to TRBJ1-4; 9 bases map to TRBD1. The V segment lost 0 bases and the J segment 5 bases; nucleotides outside the gene matches: 7. The length of the CDR3 is 17 residues. The germline V gene encodes CDR1 SGHVS and CDR2 FQNEAQ. In DNA form, the CDR3 reads TGTGCCAGCAGCTTAGCCCCCAGACAGGGGGTAAATGAAAAACTGTTTTTT. Amino acid sequence: CASSLAPRQGVNEKLFF.

The rearrangement joins TRBV3-1 (or the pseudogene TRBV3-2) to TRBJ2-3, with 7 bases matching TRBD2. The germline V gene encodes CDR1 LGHDT and CDR2 YNNKEL (reference sequence). With 5 bases clipped from V and 0 bases from J, the junction kept 8 bases outside the gene matches. This CDR3 has 16 residues. Written as DNA, the CDR3 is TGTGCCAGCAGCGCCCTGGGAGGGGTCAGCACAGATACGCAGTATTTT. Its translation is CASSALGGVSTDTQYF.

The V call is TRBV4-1, the J call TRBJ2-4; D not resolved. There are 16 residues in the CDR3. Germline CDR1 is MGHRA and CDR2 is YSYEKL. V was trimmed by 0 bases and J by 2 bases, leaving 11 bases between them. CDR3 amino acids: CASSQDSGTPKNIQYF. CDR3 sequence (DNA): TGCGCCAGCAGCCAAGATTCAGGCACCCCCAAAAACATTCAGTACTTC.

A few counts support this clone. V is TRBV25-1 and J is TRBJ2-1, with TRBD2 matching 8 bases. CDR3 length: 16 amino acids. Germline V CDR1 and CDR2: MGHDK, SYGVNS. V lost 8 bases to trimming and J lost 6 bases; unmatched junction nucleotides: 15. CDR3 amino acids: CASSSVGSGNSNEQFF. DNA of the CDR3: TGTGCCAGCTCAAGTGTCGGTAGCGGGAATAGCAATGAGCAGTTCTTC.

This chain connects TRBV12-3 or TRBV12-4 to TRBJ2-7; 9 positions agree with TRBD1. V gave up 6 bases and J gave up 7 bases; unmatched junction bases: 7. The CDR3 is made up of 13 amino acids. CDR3 residues: CASRGQGPREQYF. CDR3 nucleotide sequence: TGTGCCAGCAGGGGACAGGGACCGCGGGAGCAGTACTTC.

The CDR3 sequence: CASSLVPANYGYTF. CDR3 DNA sequence: TGTGCCAGCAGCTTGGTGCCAGCTAACTATGGCTACACCTTC. The chain uses TRBV5-5 and TRBJ1-2; D is undetermined. Germline lookup yields CDR1 SGHKS and CDR2 YYEKEE (reference sequence). The germline V and J ends were trimmed by 0 bases and 0 bases, with 6 bases remaining between them. The CDR3 covers 14 residues.

This rearrangement joins TRBV5-1 to TRBJ1-2; TRBD1 matches 8 bases. V lost 7 bases to trimming and J lost 8 bases; unmatched junction nucleotides: 10. This CDR3 region has 13 residues. Germline CDR1 SGHRS, CDR2 YFSETQ. The CDR3, as DNA: TGCGCCAGCCAGCGGACAGGGCACGAGGGCTACACCTTC. As protein: CASQRTGHEGYTF.

The chain's CDR3 is CASRRGGTNTEAFF. The DNA for the CDR3 is TGTGCCAGCCGGAGGGGGGGGACTAACACTGAAGCTTTCTTT. The chain has TRBV27 and TRBJ1-1, with D perhaps matching TRBD1 (6 bases). Germline V lookup: CDR1 MNHEY, CDR2 SMNVEV (reference sequence). Deletions cut 8 bases from V and 2 bases from J, with 15 bases between. The CDR3 covers 14 residues.

The chain recombines TRBV5-5 with TRBJ2-1; 7 bases agree with TRBD2. The CDR3 loop spans 12 amino acids. The germline V gene has CDR1 SGHKS and CDR2 YYEKEE (reference sequence). With V trimmed by 5 bases and J by 7 bases, 3 bases remained unmatched. The CDR3 region is CASRFSGNEQFF. For the CDR3, the DNA is TGTGCCAGCAGATTTAGCGGGAATGAGCAGTTCTTC.